This T cell receptor (beta chain) appears in the sequencing data of a study of post-analysis software for immune sequencing data. The overall study: Relapsing-remitting, secondary progressive and progressive-relapsing forms made up the multiple sclerosis disease courses. Findings and limits, study-wide: Five or six TRBV segments were significantly more frequent in patients than in controls. TRBV5-6, TRBV5-1 and TRBV20-1 were among these segments.

Sequencing libraries made from TCR beta cDNA carried unique molecular identifiers. Each CDR3 protein is one row after TCRdb ran MiXCR on the PCR reads. Seen here are 800,000 to 950,000 distinct CDR3 sequences, under 70% observed once, and the top ten hold 4.6%. The CDR3 covers 16 residues. Germline CDR1 and CDR2: SGHTA and FQGNSA. Between the trimmed V and J ends, which lost 1 base and 4 bases, there was a span of 13 bases. Comments on this clonotype: Its target is unknown.

J is TRBJ2-2 and V is TRBV7-2; perhaps TRBD1 as D (6 bases). The sequenced sample was blood. The source is a girl aged 10 to 17 with multiple sclerosis. CDR3 loop: CASSLVTGRSTGELFF. CDR3 nucleotides: TGTGCCAGCAGCTTAGTAACAGGGCGTAGCACCGGGGAGCTGTTTTTT. Full variable domain (remainder filled in from reference TRBV7-2 and TRBJ2-2): GAGVSQSPSNKVTEKGKDVELRCDPISGHTALYWYRQSLGQGLEFLIYFQGNSAPDKSGLPSDRFSAERTGGSVSTLTIQRTQQEDSAVYLCASSLVTGRSTGELFFGEGSRLTVL.